The entry below gives a single T cell receptor (beta chain) sequence along with its context. The data derive from a study of blood T cell repertoires in COVID-19. Study-wide context: Acute and convalescent COVID-19 specimens originated in the United States, Italy and Spain. T cells, B-cell-depleted T cells, or PBMCs provided the cDNA or gDNA that served as material.

Original methodology: Estimation of nucleated cell counts relied on the amplification of reference gene primers. Profiled with immunoSEQ multiplex PCR; TCRdb holds only in-frame clones, not every one. The V and J calls and the clone size are those of that table, but D and trimming were determined from the DNA. The data contain under 350,000 clones, approximately 90% of them singletons. Germline values: CDR1 LNHDA, CDR2 SQIVND (reference sequence). The CDR3 covers 16 residues. Trimming removed 5 bases from V and 0 bases from J; junction bases left unmatched: 5. The chain joins TRBV19 to TRBJ2-2, with 8 positions matching TRBD1. The sequence was obtained from a man between 35 and 55 years old with acute or convalescent COVID-19. Sequenced: peripheral blood. The CDR3 spells CASSFPGGPNTGELFF. The DNA of the CDR3 is TGTGCCAGTAGTTTCCCAGGGGGCCCGAACACCGGGGAGCTGTTTTTT.